This T cell receptor (beta chain) derives from a study of T cell responses to AZD1222 COVID-19 vaccine. Notes on the study in general: A mostly white British donor set with more females was recruited, and clonal diversity was possibly underestimated. Vaccination with two AZD1222 doses was followed by a rise in Spike-specific TCR breadth and depth. At baseline, just a handful of AZD1222 recipients tested seropositive.

Assay used: immunoSEQ multiplex PCR; TCRdb lists only in-frame clones, some missing. This table has 250,000 to 300,000 clones, approximately 94% appearing once. Concerning this clone: Its antigen is not identified.

Combined were second doses at about 4 or about 12 weeks. V was shortened by 5 bases and J by 7 bases, with 17 bases between the two germline ends. CDR3 size: 15 residues. Germline-derived CDR1 and CDR2 are MNHEY and SVGAGI. This receptor was taken from an adult who received the AZD1222 COVID-19 vaccine. The sequences come from peripheral blood, collected 28 days after the second AZD1222 dose. The chain links TRBV6-5 to TRBJ1-4; maybe TRBD1 (6 bases). The CDR3 DNA sequence: TGTGCCAGCAGTCCGGGGGGGGGCCGGGTTGAAAAACTGTTTTTT. It codes for CASSPGGGRVEKLFF.